The sequence of this T cell receptor beta chain was determined in a study of metastatic and nonmetastatic thyroid tumors. General study findings and limits: Patients with malignant thyroid tumors reportedly had significantly higher TCR beta diversity than those with benign nodules, in blood and tumor.

A remark on this clone: Its antigen remains unidentified.

This CDR3 has 14 amino acids. The J segment lost 0 bases and the V segment lost 11 bases, leaving 6 bases of the junction unmatched. CDR1 and CDR2 (germline): SGHVS, FQNEAQ. TCRdb re-clonotyped the PCR reads through MiXCR. The sample lists under 25,000 clones, about an eighth occurring once. All patients reached thyroid surgery having received no treatment beforehand. Input material: blood. The V call is TRBV7-8, the J call TRBJ2-1, with 8 nucleotides matching TRBD2. This clonotype was obtained from a female donor with papillary thyroid cancer or a benign thyroid nodule (not recorded which). Some clones in this sample may be carry-over from other donors' samples. Here the CDR3 DNA reads TGTGCCGCCTCGGGGGGGAGCTCCTACAATGAGCAGTTCTTC. It translates to CAASGGSSYNEQFF.